This TCR beta chain originates from a study of blood T cell repertoires in COVID-19. Study-wide background: Collection of acute and convalescent COVID-19 samples took place in the United States, Italy and Spain. From T cells, B-cell-depleted T cells, or PBMCs came the material, which was cDNA or gDNA.

CDR3 length: 17 residues. The V segment lost 5 bases and the J segment 3 bases; nucleotides outside the gene matches: 14. Germline CDR1 reads MNHEY; CDR2 reads SVGEGT. Sequenced by immunoSEQ multiplex PCR; TCRdb stores in-frame clones only, minus some. This table has approximately 170,000 clones, under 90% appearing once. The chain has TRBV6-2 or TRBV6-3 and TRBJ2-3; 7 positions agree with TRBD1. Specimen: PBMCs or T cells enriched from blood (not recorded which). The sequence was obtained from a woman between 50 and 59 years old who had recovered from COVID-19. The CDR3 coding sequence is TGTGCCAGCAGTCAATACCGACAGGGCTTGAGTACAGATACGCAGTATTTT. Translated: CASSQYRQGLSTDTQYF.